The entry below describes one T cell receptor (beta chain). These data come from a study of cytotoxic CD8 clonotypes in ibrutinib-treated CLL. This CDR3 spans 15 amino acids. Germline V gene data show CDR1 as LNHDA and CDR2 as SQIVND (reference sequence). V shed 4 bases, J shed 4 bases, and the junction held 9 bases outside the gene matches. Data came from immunoSEQ multiplex PCR; TCRdb stores just in-frame clones and leaves some out. The table shows 160,000 or so clones, with about 88% occurring only once. The clonotype originates from a human donor with chronic lymphocytic leukemia. This rearrangement joins TRBV19 to TRBJ1-2, with 7 bases matching TRBD1. Source: PBMCs, taken at disease progression, from a patient treated with ibrutinib. CDR3 sequence (DNA): TGTGCCAGTAGTACCCGGGACAGTGCGCTCTATGGCTACACCTTC. It specifies CASSTRDSALYGYTF.